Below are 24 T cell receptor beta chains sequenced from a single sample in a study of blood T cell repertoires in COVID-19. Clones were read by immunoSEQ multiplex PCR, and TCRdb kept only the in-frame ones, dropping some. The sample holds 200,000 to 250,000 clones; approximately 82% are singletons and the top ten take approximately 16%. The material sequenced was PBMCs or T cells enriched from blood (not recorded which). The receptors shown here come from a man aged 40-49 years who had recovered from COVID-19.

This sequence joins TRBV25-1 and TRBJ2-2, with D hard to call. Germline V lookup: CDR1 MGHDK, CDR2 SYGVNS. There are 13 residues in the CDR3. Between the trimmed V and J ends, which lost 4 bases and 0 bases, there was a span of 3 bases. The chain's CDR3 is CASSAANTGELFF. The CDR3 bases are TGTGCCAGCAGTGCAGCGAACACCGGGGAGCTGTTTTTT.

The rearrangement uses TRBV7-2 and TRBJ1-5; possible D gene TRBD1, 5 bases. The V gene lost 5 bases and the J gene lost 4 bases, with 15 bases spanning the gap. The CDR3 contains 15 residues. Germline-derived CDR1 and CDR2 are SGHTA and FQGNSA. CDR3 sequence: CASSTTGSWNQPQHF. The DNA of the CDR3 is TGTGCCAGCAGCACAACAGGTTCTTGGAATCAGCCCCAGCATTTT.

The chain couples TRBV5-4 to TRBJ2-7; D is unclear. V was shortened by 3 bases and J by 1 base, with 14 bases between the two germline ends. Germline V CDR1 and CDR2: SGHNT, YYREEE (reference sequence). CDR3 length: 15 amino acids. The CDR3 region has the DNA TGTGCCAGCAGCTCGGGTACCGCCATGTCCTACGAGCAGTACTTC. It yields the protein CASSSGTAMSYEQYF.

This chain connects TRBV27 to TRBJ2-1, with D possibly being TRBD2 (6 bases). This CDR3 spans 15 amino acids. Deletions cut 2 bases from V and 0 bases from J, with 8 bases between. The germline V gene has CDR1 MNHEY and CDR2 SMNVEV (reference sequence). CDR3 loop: CASSLGGTSYNEQFF. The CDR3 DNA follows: TGTGCCAGCAGTTTAGGGGGGACCTCCTACAATGAGCAGTTCTTC.

CDR3 residues: CASSERGGDTEAFF. The CDR3 coding sequence is TGTGCCAGCAGTGAAAGGGGCGGAGACACTGAAGCTTTCTTT. The chain links TRBV6-1 to TRBJ1-1; weak D call: TRBD1 (5 bases). Germline assignment: CDR1 MNHNS and CDR2 SASEGT. This CDR3 comprises 14 residues. The ends were cut back, 2 bases at V and 3 bases at J, with 10 bases in the middle.

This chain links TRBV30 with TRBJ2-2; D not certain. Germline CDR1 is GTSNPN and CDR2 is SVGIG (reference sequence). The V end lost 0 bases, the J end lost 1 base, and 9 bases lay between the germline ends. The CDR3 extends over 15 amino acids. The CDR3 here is CAWSVKAENTGELFF. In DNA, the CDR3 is TGTGCCTGGAGTGTAAAGGCGGAGAACACCGGGGAGCTGTTTTTT.

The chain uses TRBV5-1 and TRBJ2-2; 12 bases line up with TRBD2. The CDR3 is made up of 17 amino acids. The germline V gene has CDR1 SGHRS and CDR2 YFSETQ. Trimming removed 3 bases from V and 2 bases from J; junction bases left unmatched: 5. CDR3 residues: CASSSTSGGPNTGELFF. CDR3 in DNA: TGCGCCAGCAGCTCGACTAGCGGGGGCCCAAACACCGGGGAGCTGTTTTTT.

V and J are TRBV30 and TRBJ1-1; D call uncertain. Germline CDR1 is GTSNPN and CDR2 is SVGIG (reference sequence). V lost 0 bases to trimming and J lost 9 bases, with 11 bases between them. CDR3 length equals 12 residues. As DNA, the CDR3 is TGTGCCTGGAGTGTTGGGAGTGTCAAAGCTTTCTTT. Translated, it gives CAWSVGSVKAFF.

The CDR3, as DNA: TGTGCCAGCAGTTTAATCCAGGGAGGGGATGAAAAACTGTTTTTT. It translates to CASSLIQGGDEKLFF. V is TRBV28 and J is TRBJ1-4, with D perhaps matching TRBD1 (5 bases). The V gene lost 2 bases and the J gene lost 6 bases, with 13 bases spanning the gap. The length of the CDR3 is 15 residues. Per germline, CDR1 MDHEN and CDR2 SYDVKM. Full variable domain (remainder filled in from reference TRBV28 and TRBJ1-4): DVKVTQSSRYLVKRTGEKVFLECVQDMDHENMFWYRQDPGLGLRLIYFSYDVKMKEKGDIPEGYSVSREKKERFSLILESASTNQTSMYLCASSLIQGGDEKLFFGSGTQLSVL.

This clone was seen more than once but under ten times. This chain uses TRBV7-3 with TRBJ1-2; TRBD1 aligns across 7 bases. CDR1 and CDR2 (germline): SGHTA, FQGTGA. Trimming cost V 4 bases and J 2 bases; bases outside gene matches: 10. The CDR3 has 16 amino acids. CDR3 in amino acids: CASSSLGQVANYGYTF. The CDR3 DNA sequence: TGTGCCAGCAGCTCCCTCGGACAGGTCGCAAACTATGGCTACACCTTC.

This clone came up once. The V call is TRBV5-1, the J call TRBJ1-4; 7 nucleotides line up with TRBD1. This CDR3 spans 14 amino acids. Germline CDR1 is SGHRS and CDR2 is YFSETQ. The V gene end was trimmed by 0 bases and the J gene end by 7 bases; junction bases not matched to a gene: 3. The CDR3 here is CASSLGQGPEKLFF. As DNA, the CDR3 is TGCGCCAGCAGCTTGGGACAGGGACCTGAAAAACTGTTTTTT.

The CDR3 nucleotides are TGTGCCAGCAGCCAAGTTTCGAATGAGCAGTTCTTC. Translated, it gives CASSQVSNEQFF. The chain couples TRBV3-1 (or the pseudogene TRBV3-2) to TRBJ2-1, with no clear D. This CDR3 has 12 amino acids. Germline CDR1 and CDR2: LGHDT and YNNKEL (reference sequence). The V and J ends lost 1 base and 7 bases respectively, with 5 bases between them.

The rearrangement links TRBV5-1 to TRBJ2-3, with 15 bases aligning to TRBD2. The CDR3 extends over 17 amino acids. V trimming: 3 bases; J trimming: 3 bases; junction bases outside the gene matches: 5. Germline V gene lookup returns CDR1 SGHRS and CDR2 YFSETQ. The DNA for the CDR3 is TGCGCCAGCAGCTGGGGGGGACTAGCGGGAGGAACAGATACGCAGTATTTT. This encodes CASSWGGLAGGTDTQYF.

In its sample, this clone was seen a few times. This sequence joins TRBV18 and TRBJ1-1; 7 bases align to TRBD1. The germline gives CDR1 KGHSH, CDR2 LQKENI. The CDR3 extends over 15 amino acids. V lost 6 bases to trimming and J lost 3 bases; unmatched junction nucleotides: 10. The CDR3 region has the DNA TGTGCCAGCTCGGAGGCACAGGGGAGATACACTGAAGCTTTCTTT. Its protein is CASSEAQGRYTEAFF.

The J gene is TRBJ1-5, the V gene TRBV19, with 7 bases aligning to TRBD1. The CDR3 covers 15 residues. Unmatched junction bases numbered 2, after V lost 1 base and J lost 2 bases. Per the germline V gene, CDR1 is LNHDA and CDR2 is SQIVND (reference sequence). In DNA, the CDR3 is TGTGCCAGTAGTATAGGTGGACAGGGCAATCAGCCCCAGCATTTT. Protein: CASSIGGQGNQPQHF. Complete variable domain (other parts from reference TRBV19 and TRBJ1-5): DGGITQSPKYLFRKEGQNVTLSCEQNLNHDAMYWYRQDPGQGLRLIYYSQIVNDFQKGDIAEGYSVSREKKESFPLTVTSAQKNPTAFYLCASSIGGQGNQPQHFGDGTRLSIL.

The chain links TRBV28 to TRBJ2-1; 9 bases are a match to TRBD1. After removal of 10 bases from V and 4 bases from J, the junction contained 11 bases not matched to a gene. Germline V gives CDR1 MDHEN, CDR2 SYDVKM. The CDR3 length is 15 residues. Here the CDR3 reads CANSTGGRAYNEQFF. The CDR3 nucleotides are TGTGCCAACTCGACAGGGGGAAGGGCTTACAATGAGCAGTTCTTC.

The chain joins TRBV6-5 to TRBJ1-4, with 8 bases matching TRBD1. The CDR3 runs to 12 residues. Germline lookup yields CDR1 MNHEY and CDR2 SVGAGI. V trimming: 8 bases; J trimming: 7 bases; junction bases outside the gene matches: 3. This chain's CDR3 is CASRTGIEKLFF. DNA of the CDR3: TGTGCCAGCCGGACAGGGATTGAAAAACTGTTTTTT.

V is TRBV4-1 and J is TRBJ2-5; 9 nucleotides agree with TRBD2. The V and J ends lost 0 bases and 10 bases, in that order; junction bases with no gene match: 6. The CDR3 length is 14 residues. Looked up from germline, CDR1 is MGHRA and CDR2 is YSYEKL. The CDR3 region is CASSQDWTSEGQYF. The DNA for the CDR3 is TGCGCCAGCAGCCAAGATTGGACTAGCGAAGGCCAGTACTTC.

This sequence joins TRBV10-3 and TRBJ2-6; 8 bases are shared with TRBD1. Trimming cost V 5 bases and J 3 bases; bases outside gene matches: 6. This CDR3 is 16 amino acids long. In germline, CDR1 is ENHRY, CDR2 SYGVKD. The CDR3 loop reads CAISSGGHGGANVLTF. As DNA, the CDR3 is TGTGCCATCAGTTCAGGGGGCCATGGTGGGGCCAACGTCCTGACTTTC.

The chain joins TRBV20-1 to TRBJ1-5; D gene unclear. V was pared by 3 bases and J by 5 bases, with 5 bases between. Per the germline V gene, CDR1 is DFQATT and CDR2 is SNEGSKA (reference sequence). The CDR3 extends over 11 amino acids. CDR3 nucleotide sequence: TGCAGTGCTAGGGAGGATCAGCCCCAGCATTTT. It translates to CSAREDQPQHF.

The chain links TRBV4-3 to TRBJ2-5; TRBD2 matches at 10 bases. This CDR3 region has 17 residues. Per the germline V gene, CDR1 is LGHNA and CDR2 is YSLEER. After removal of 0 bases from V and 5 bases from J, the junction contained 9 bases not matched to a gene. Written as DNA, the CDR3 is TGCGCCAGCAGCCAAGATCGGTCAGCGGGGGGGCCGGAGACCCAGTACTTC. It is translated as CASSQDRSAGGPETQYF.

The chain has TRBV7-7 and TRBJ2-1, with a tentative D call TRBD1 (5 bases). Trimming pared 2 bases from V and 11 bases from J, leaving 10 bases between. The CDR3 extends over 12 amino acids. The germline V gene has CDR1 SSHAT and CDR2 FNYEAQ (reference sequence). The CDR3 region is CASSLPQGKQFF. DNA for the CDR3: TGTGCCAGCAGCTTACCCCAGGGAAAGCAGTTCTTC.

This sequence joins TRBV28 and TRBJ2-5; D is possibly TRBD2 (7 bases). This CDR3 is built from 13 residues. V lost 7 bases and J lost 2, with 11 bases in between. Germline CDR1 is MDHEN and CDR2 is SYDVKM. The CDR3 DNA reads TGTGCCAGCACGGGGGGCACTCAAGAGACCCAGTACTTC. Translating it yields CASTGGTQETQYF.

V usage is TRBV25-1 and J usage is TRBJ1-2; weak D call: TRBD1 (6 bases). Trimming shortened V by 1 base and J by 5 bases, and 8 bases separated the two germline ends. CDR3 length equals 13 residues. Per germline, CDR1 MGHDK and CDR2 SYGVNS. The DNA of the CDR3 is TGTGCCAGCAGTGAATCAGGGGTTTATGGCTACACCTTC. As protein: CASSESGVYGYTF.